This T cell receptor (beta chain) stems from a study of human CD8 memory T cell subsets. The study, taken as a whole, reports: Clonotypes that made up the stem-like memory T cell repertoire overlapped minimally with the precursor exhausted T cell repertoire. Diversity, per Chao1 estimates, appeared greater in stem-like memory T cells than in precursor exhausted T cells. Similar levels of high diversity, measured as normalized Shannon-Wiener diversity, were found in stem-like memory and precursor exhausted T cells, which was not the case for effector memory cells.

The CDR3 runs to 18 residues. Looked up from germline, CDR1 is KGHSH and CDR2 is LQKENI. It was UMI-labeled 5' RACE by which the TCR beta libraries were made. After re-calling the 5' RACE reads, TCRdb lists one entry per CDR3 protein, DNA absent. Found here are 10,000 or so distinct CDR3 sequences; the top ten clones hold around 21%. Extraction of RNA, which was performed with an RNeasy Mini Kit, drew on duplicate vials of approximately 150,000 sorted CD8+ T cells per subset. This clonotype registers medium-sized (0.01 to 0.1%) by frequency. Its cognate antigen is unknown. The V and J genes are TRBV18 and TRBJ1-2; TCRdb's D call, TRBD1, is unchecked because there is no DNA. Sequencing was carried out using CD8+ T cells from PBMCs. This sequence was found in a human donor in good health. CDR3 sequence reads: CASSPRSTKAGTHYGYTF.